One and the same sample provided the 5 T cell receptor beta chains below, sequenced in a study of patients and donors after allogeneic stem cell transplantation (dated by TCRdb to the early 2020s). Library construction relied on RT-PCR. These reads were obtained on a NextSeq 550. Using fastp at Q25 and MiXCR, TCRdb reprocessed the public reads and kept productive beta chains. Identical CDR3 proteins give one entry, which carries the most common genes and DNA. The table for this sample lists around 150,000 distinct CDR3 sequences; over 35% of them were counted only once. Roughly 50% of the sample belongs to the ten largest clones. The source material was blood, either unsorted or a sorted T cell fraction (not recorded which). The receptors derive from a human donor who was either an allogeneic HSCT recipient or a stem cell or donor lymphocyte infusion donor (not recorded which). It is not recorded whose cells these are; they may come from a transplant donor.

In this sample, this clonotype turned up a few times. The rearrangement links TRBV12-3 or TRBV12-4 to TRBJ1-6; no reliable D call. The CDR3 has 16 amino acids. V gave up 2 bases and J gave up 2 bases, with 10 bases separating them. The CDR3 DNA follows: TGTGCCAGCAGTTTAAAGGAGCTACCCTATAATTCACCCCTCCACTTT. Encoded protein: CASSLKELPYNSPLHF.

This clonotype was observed a handful of times. V usage is TRBV12-3 or TRBV12-4 and J usage is TRBJ2-3; D might be TRBD1 (5 bases). The CDR3 sequence is 13 residues long. The V end was cut by 6 bases, the J end by 4 bases, with 11 bases between. The CDR3 region is CASSPLQADTQYF. The CDR3, as DNA: TGTGCCAGCAGCCCCTTACAGGCAGATACGCAGTATTTT.

As concerns this clonotype: As the CDR3 is not closed by the conserved phenylalanine or tryptophan, this likely results from a read error. The rearrangement uses TRBV3-1 and TRBJ1-1; a weak D match, TRBD1 (6 bases). The CDR3 contains 17 residues. Germline V lookup: CDR1 LGHDT, CDR2 YNNKEL (reference sequence). Trimming removed 0 bases at V and 0 bases at J, with 14 bases between. CDR3 bases: TGTGCCAGCAGCCAAGATCGGGGGGGGCCGGTGAACACTGAAGCTTTCTTG. It encodes CASSQDRGGPVNTEAFL.

This chain links TRBV11-2 with TRBJ2-1; D perhaps matches TRBD2 (7 bases). Germline V gene sequence: CDR1 SGHAT, CDR2 FQNNGV. Trimming took off 3 bases at V and 2 bases at J, with 14 bases between the two ends. The CDR3 is 16 amino acids. The CDR3 is CASSFPGGRTYNEQFF. The DNA for the CDR3 is TGTGCCAGCAGCTTTCCCGGGGGGCGCACCTACAATGAGCAGTTCTTC.

The chain joins TRBV9 to TRBJ1-4; unclear D gene. CDR3 length: 14 residues. In germline, CDR1 is SGDLS, CDR2 YYNGEE. V was trimmed by 3 bases and J by 8 bases, leaving 14 bases between them. CDR3: CASSAVGESEKLFF. CDR3 bases: TGTGCCAGCAGCGCAGTCGGGGAGTCGGAAAAACTGTTTTTT.